One sample yielded the 30 T cell receptor beta chains listed below, sequenced in a study of cytomegalovirus exposure and HLA in healthy donors. 60 Vbeta and 13 Jbeta primers were used in PCR. Repertoires were generated with immunoSEQ multiplex PCR, while TCRdb's copy carries only in-frame clones and drops some. The sample lists about 150,000 clones, about three quarters occurring once. The sequenced sample was PBMCs. The receptors originated from a man between 18 and 35 years old in good health and CMV-seronegative.

The J gene is TRBJ2-3, the V gene TRBV28; 11 nucleotides align to TRBD2. Looked up from germline, CDR1 is MDHEN and CDR2 is SYDVKM. The CDR3 runs to 17 residues. The trim removed 4 bases at V and 2 bases at J, leaving 8 bases unmatched. The CDR3, as DNA: TGTGCCAGCAGTTCCCCCTCTAGCGGGAGGTTCACAGATACGCAGTATTTT. Residues: CASSSPSSGRFTDTQYF. Combining the CDR3 with reference TRBV28 and TRBJ2-3 gives the whole variable domain DVKVTQSSRYLVKRTGEKVFLECVQDMDHENMFWYRQDPGLGLRLIYFSYDVKMKEKGDIPEGYSVSREKKERFSLILESASTNQTSMYLCASSSPSSGRFTDTQYFGPGTRLTVL.

The V and J genes are TRBV7-9 and TRBJ1-2; D not certain. Trimming stripped 5 bases from V and 3 bases from J, with 16 bases between. Germline loops: CDR1 SEHNR, CDR2 FQNEAQ (reference sequence). The CDR3 spans 15 residues. CDR3 coding DNA: TGTGCCAGCAGCACCCTTCTGGTGGCGGACTATGGCTACACCTTC. It yields the protein CASSTLLVADYGYTF.

The chain employs TRBV10-3 and TRBJ2-2; D might be TRBD1 (5 bases). The CDR3 length is 14 residues. CDR1 ENHRY and CDR2 SYGVKD come from the germline V gene. Trimming took 6 bases from V and 5 from J, leaving 13 bases between them. CDR3 in amino acids: CAIRSGYLTGELFF. The CDR3 nucleotides are TGTGCCATCAGGTCAGGGTACCTGACCGGGGAGCTGTTTTTT.

This chain joins TRBV7-9 and TRBJ2-5, with 11 bases that match TRBD1. This CDR3 is built from 15 residues. CDR1 and CDR2 from the germline V gene are SEHNR and FQNEAQ (reference sequence). Trimming took 4 bases from V and 4 from J; bases not matched to a gene: 5. CDR3 DNA sequence: TGTGCCAGCAGCTGGTGGGACAGGGGGAGAGAGACCCAGTACTTC. This sequence encodes CASSWWDRGRETQYF.

J is TRBJ2-1 and V is TRBV4-3; 7 bases line up with TRBD2. CDR1 is LGHNA, CDR2 YSLEER, per germline. The V and J ends lost 4 bases and 7 bases, in that order; junction bases with no gene match: 19. This CDR3 is built from 18 residues. CDR3 loop: CASSPKPHFAGEWNEQFF. CDR3 nucleotides: TGCGCCAGCAGCCCGAAACCCCACTTTGCGGGAGAGTGGAATGAGCAGTTCTTC.

The chain is built from TRBV7-6 and TRBJ2-2; a possible D gene is TRBD2 (5 bases). CDR1 is SGHVS and CDR2 is FNYEAQ in the germline V gene. Trimming removed 5 bases at V and 2 bases at J, with 12 bases between. The CDR3 spans 15 residues. DNA for the CDR3: TGTGCCAGCAGCGCGGGCCAAAGCAACACCGGGGAGCTGTTTTTT. Translation: CASSAGQSNTGELFF.

This clone showed up just a few times. The chain is built from TRBV7-2 and TRBJ2-1, with D uncertain. Per the germline V gene, CDR1 is SGHTA and CDR2 is FQGNSA. V was pared by 0 bases and J by 9 bases, with 15 bases between. The CDR3 runs 15 residues. The CDR3 DNA reads TGTGCCAGCAGCTTAGCTCTGACCGTCCCGGGTGAGCAGTTCTTC. This gives the protein CASSLALTVPGEQFF.

V is TRBV27 and J is TRBJ2-5; 9 bases agree with TRBD2. J lost 5 bases, V lost 2 bases, and 3 bases had no gene match. This CDR3 is built from 14 residues. Germline V gene lookup returns CDR1 MNHEY and CDR2 SMNVEV (reference sequence). Here the CDR3 reads CASSLVAGVETQYF. In DNA form, the CDR3 reads TGTGCCAGCAGTTTAGTAGCGGGAGTTGAGACCCAGTACTTC.

The chain combines TRBV28 with TRBJ2-2; a weak D match, TRBD2 (5 bases). V was trimmed by 1 base and J by 4 bases, leaving 16 bases between them. CDR3 length equals 17 residues. Per the germline V gene, CDR1 is MDHEN and CDR2 is SYDVKM. The CDR3 here is CASSLLAGPLSTGELFF. CDR3 DNA sequence: TGTGCCAGCAGTTTATTGGCGGGCCCTCTGAGCACCGGGGAGCTGTTTTTT.

This chain links TRBV7-9 with TRBJ2-3; TRBD2 aligns across 13 bases. CDR3 length equals 17 residues. Germline-derived CDR1 and CDR2 are SEHNR and FQNEAQ (reference sequence). V was clipped by 3 bases and J by 0 bases; unmatched bases: 3. Here the CDR3 DNA reads TGTGCCAGCAGCTTTACTAGCGGGAGGGCTAGCACAGATACGCAGTATTTT. Translation: CASSFTSGRASTDTQYF.

The chain carries TRBV5-6 and TRBJ1-1; D might be TRBD1 (6 bases). V lost 2 bases, J lost 0 bases, and 11 bases lay in between. CDR1 is SGHDT and CDR2 is YYEEEE in the germline V gene. This CDR3 comprises 15 residues. DNA of the CDR3: TGTGCCAGCAGCTTTCAGGGACATCTGAACACTGAAGCTTTCTTT. Protein: CASSFQGHLNTEAFF.

The chain joins TRBV7-6 to TRBJ1-6; weak D call: TRBD1 (5 bases). CDR3 length equals 14 residues. Germline-derived CDR1 and CDR2 are SGHVS and FNYEAQ. Trimming pared 1 base from V and 8 bases from J, leaving 9 bases between. CDR3 in DNA: TGTGCCAGCAGCTTAGGACAGCCCCATTCACCCCTCCACTTT. It specifies CASSLGQPHSPLHF. Supplemented by reference TRBV7-6 and TRBJ1-6, the full variable domain reads GAGVSQSPRYKVTKRGQDVALRCDPISGHVSLYWYRQALGQGPEFLTYFNYEAQQDKSGLPNDRFSAERPEGSISTLTIQRTEQRDSAMYRCASSLGQPHSPLHFGNGTRLTVT.

The chain is built from TRBV6-5 and TRBJ2-7; D perhaps matches TRBD1 (5 bases). Trimming removed 8 bases from V and 0 bases from J, with 14 bases in between. The CDR3 is 14 amino acids. Germline assignment: CDR1 MNHEY and CDR2 SVGAGI. The CDR3 region is CASAGGAYSYEQYF. Written as DNA, the CDR3 is TGTGCCAGCGCCGGTGGGGCCTACTCCTACGAGCAGTACTTC.

This CDR3 is CASSPPREKLFF. The CDR3 DNA reads as TGTGCCAGCAGCCCCCCCCGGGAAAAACTGTTTTTT. The rearrangement links TRBV6-6 to TRBJ1-4, with D uncertain. Germline V gene sequence: CDR1 MNHNY, CDR2 SVGAGI (reference sequence). V gave up 6 bases and J gave up 8 bases, with 10 bases separating them. CDR3 length: 12 residues.

This sequence joins TRBV11-2 and TRBJ2-7; D not certain. Germline V gene sequence: CDR1 SGHAT, CDR2 FQNNGV. The CDR3 is 14 amino acids. The V gene lost 0 bases and the J gene lost 0 bases, with 6 bases spanning the gap. CDR3: CASSLDRVSYEQYF. The CDR3 DNA reads as TGTGCCAGCAGCTTAGATCGTGTCTCCTACGAGCAGTACTTC.

This rearrangement joins TRBV28 to TRBJ1-1; no clear D. Germline V lookup: CDR1 MDHEN, CDR2 SYDVKM. V was trimmed by 5 bases and J by 6 bases, leaving 19 bases between them. The length of the CDR3 is 15 residues. CDR3 amino acids: CASSPPRSSSSEAFF. The CDR3 DNA follows: TGTGCCAGCAGTCCTCCCCGCAGTTCTAGTTCTGAAGCTTTCTTT.

The chain couples TRBV19 to TRBJ2-1; D gene unclear. Germline V gene lookup returns CDR1 LNHDA and CDR2 SQIVND (reference sequence). V shed 1 base and J shed 15 bases, with 13 bases lying between them. The CDR3 spans 12 residues. The CDR3 region has the DNA TGTGCCAGTAGTATAGGTACAGTAGACCCGTTCTTC. Encoded protein: CASSIGTVDPFF.

The V gene is TRBV4-1, the J gene TRBJ1-4; D gene ambiguous. CDR3 size: 16 residues. Germline-derived CDR1 and CDR2 are MGHRA and YSYEKL. V was shortened by 0 bases and J by 4 bases, with 12 bases between the two germline ends. The CDR3 region has the DNA TGCGCCAGCAGCCAAGACGTAACAGCCTATAATGAAAAACTGTTTTTT. Its translation: CASSQDVTAYNEKLFF.

The CDR3 region is CASSLAKEGTLLETQYF. CDR3 DNA: TGTGCCAGCAGCTTAGCGAAGGAGGGGACCCTCTTAGAGACCCAGTACTTC. The chain carries TRBV7-2 and TRBJ2-5; D perhaps matches TRBD2 (6 bases). Germline V gives CDR1 SGHTA, CDR2 FQGNSA. V was clipped by 0 bases and J by 4 bases, with 18 bases between them. The CDR3 extends over 17 amino acids.

V gene TRBV5-4 combines with J gene TRBJ2-1; D is perhaps TRBD2 (6 bases). Looked up from germline, CDR1 is SGHNT and CDR2 is YYREEE (reference sequence). Trimming stripped 1 base from V and 4 bases from J, with 15 bases between. This CDR3 contains 16 residues. CDR3 sequence: CASSLQASASYNEQFF. The CDR3 bases are TGTGCCAGCAGCTTGCAGGCTAGCGCATCGTACAATGAGCAGTTCTTC.

The chain couples TRBV7-9 to TRBJ2-1, with D tentatively TRBD2 (7 bases). V was pared by 0 bases and J by 16 bases, with 22 bases between. CDR3 length: 15 residues. CDR1 SEHNR and CDR2 FQNEAQ come from the germline V gene (reference sequence). The CDR3 sequence is CASSLARSSLGGLFF. The CDR3 nucleotides read TGTGCCAGCAGCTTAGCGCGGTCCTCCCTCGGGGGGCTATTCTTC.

The gene calls are TRBV7-9 and TRBJ2-1; 9 bases agree with TRBD2. The CDR3 is made up of 17 amino acids. Germline values: CDR1 SEHNR, CDR2 FQNEAQ (reference sequence). Trimming removed 0 bases from V and 8 bases from J; junction bases left unmatched: 11. CDR3 in amino acids: CASSLARGSGGEDEQFF. In DNA form, the CDR3 reads TGTGCCAGCAGCTTAGCGCGGGGTAGCGGGGGTGAGGATGAGCAGTTCTTC.

This clone was observed once. J is TRBJ1-1 and V is TRBV7-9; TRBD1 is a possible D gene (5 bases). The CDR3 sequence is 13 residues long. Trimming stripped 5 bases from V and 6 bases from J, with 13 bases between. The germline V gene has CDR1 SEHNR and CDR2 FQNEAQ (reference sequence). In DNA form, the CDR3 reads TGTGCCAGCAGCCCCGGTGGGGCCCCTGAAGCTTTCTTT. The encoded protein is CASSPGGAPEAFF.

The genes are TRBV11-3 and TRBJ1-2; weak D call: TRBD1 (6 bases). There are 12 residues in the CDR3. Germline-derived CDR1 and CDR2 are SGHNT and YENEEA. V was clipped by 6 bases and J by 7 bases, with 12 bases between them. The CDR3 nucleotides read TGTGCCAGCAGTTGGACAGACCTTGGCTACACCTTC. Translated: CASSWTDLGYTF.

The genes are TRBV11-2 and TRBJ1-2; D is undetermined. Germline values: CDR1 SGHAT, CDR2 FQNNGV. V shed 1 base and J shed 8 bases, with 17 bases lying between them. This CDR3 region has 15 residues. For the CDR3, the DNA is TGTGCCAGCAGCTTAGGACGTCCCGGTCCGGAGGGCTACACCTTC. Residues: CASSLGRPGPEGYTF.

The rearrangement uses TRBV10-1 and TRBJ1-1, with D hard to call. The CDR3 covers 15 residues. Germline V CDR1 and CDR2: WNHNN, SYGVQD (reference sequence). Trimming took 0 bases from V and 6 from J, leaving 14 bases between them. DNA of the CDR3: TGCGCCAGCAGTGAGTCGCCCGGGAGGAGGCCTGAAGCTTTCTTT. This encodes CASSESPGRRPEAFF.

This rearrangement joins TRBV4-3 to TRBJ2-7; TRBD2 is a possible D gene (5 bases). Germline CDR1 LGHNA, CDR2 YSLEER. V was clipped by 0 bases and J by 5 bases, with 8 bases between them. This CDR3 has 13 residues. Here the CDR3 DNA reads TGCGCCAGCAGCCAAGATCCGGAGGACGAGCAGTACTTC. Amino acid sequence: CASSQDPEDEQYF.

The chain carries TRBV2 and TRBJ1-3; D is ambiguous. Germline loops: CDR1 SNHLY, CDR2 FYNNEI. The CDR3 extends over 13 amino acids. Trimming left V 3 bases short and J 1 base short, with 4 bases between. The CDR3 DNA reads as TGTGCCAGCAGTGACGGGTCTGGAAACACCATATATTTT. The encoded protein is CASSDGSGNTIYF.

The chain joins TRBV5-1 to TRBJ2-2; the match to TRBD2 covers 10 bases. The CDR3 has 15 residues. The V and J ends lost 4 bases and 5 bases, in that order; junction bases with no gene match: 5. CDR1 SGHRS and CDR2 YFSETQ come from the germline V gene. CDR3 bases: TGCGCCAGCAGCCCGCTGACTAGCGGGACCGGGGAGCTGTTTTTT. Residues: CASSPLTSGTGELFF.

This chain joins TRBV7-9 and TRBJ2-3; TRBD2 matches at 7 bases. Looked up from germline, CDR1 is SEHNR and CDR2 is FQNEAQ (reference sequence). The CDR3 runs 14 residues. Trimming took 3 bases from V and 0 from J; bases not matched to a gene: 0. This CDR3 reads CASSFGGSTDTQYF. As DNA, the CDR3 is TGTGCCAGCAGCTTCGGGGGGAGCACAGATACGCAGTATTTT. The variable domain in full, completed from reference TRBV7-9 and TRBJ2-3, reads DTGVSQNPRHKITKRGQNVTFRCDPISEHNRLYWYRQTLGQGPEFLTYFQNEAQLEKSRLLSDRFSAERPKGSFSTLEIQRTEQGDSAMYLCASSFGGSTDTQYFGPGTRLTVL.